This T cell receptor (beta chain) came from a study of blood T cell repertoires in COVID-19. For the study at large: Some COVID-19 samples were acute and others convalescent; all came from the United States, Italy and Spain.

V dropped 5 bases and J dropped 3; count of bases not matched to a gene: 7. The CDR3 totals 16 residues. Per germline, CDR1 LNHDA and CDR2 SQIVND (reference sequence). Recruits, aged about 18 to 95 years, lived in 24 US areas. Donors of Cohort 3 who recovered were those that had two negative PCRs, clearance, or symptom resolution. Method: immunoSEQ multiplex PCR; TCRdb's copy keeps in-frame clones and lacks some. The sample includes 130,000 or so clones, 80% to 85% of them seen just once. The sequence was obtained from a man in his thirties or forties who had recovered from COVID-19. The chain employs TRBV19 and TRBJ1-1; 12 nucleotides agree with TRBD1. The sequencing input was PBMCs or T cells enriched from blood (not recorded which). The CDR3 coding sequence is TGTGCCAGTAGTGACGGGACAGGGGGCGCGGACACTGAAGCTTTCTTT. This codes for CASSDGTGGADTEAFF.